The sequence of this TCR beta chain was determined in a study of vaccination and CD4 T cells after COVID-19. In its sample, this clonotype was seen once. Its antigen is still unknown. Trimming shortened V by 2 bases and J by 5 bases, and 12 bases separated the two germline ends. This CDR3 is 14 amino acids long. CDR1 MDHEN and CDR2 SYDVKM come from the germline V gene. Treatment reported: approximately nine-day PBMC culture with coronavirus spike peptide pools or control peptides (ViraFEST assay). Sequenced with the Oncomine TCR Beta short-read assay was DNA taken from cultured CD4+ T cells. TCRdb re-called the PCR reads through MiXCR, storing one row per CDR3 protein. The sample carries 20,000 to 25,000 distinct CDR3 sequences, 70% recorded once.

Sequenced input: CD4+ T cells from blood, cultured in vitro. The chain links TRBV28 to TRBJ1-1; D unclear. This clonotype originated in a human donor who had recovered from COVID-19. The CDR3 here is CASSLVRVGTEAFF. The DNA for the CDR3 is TGTGCCAGCAGTTTAGTAAGGGTGGGGACTGAAGCTTTCTTT.